These 23 T cell receptor beta chains were sequenced from one sample in a study of human T cells and chemical hapten exposure (dated by TCRdb to 2020 to 2023). Libraries were constructed by RACE. The sequencing machine was a NextSeq 500. TCRdb took the public reads, trimmed them with fastp at Q25, ran MiXCR for clone calling and kept in-frame beta chains. Every entry covers one CDR3 protein and lists the most common genes and DNA from its rows. This sample lists over 85,000 distinct CDR3 sequences; approximately 9.3% were detected once. Together, the top ten hold approximately 2.2% of the sample. Taken with the paper, the label for time point translates to: patch test 2, 6 weeks after DPC sensitization. Sample treatment or condition, as interpreted from the label and publication: therapeutic diphenylcyclopropenone sensitization with weekly scalp DPC. The material was whole blood, obtained in connection with sensitization to the hapten diphenylcyclopropenone (DPC). The receptors come from a woman aged 40 to 49 with alopecia areata. Some clones in this sample may be carry-over from other donors' samples.

This clonotype came up many times. This rearrangement joins TRBV7-9 to TRBJ1-2; D gene unclear. CDR1 is SEHNR, CDR2 FQNEAQ, per germline (reference sequence). This CDR3 region has 16 residues. Trimming removed 0 bases at V and 2 bases at J, with 13 bases between. In nucleotides, the CDR3 is TGTGCCAGCAGCTTAGCCCTAGGAGGTACCAACTATGGCTACACCTTC. Protein sequence: CASSLALGGTNYGYTF.

This clonotype has only a few counts. The chain recombines TRBV28 with TRBJ2-1; 10 bases align to TRBD2. The germline CDR1 and CDR2 sequences are MDHEN and SYDVKM. The CDR3 totals 15 residues. With V trimmed by 2 bases and J by 12 bases, 10 bases remained unmatched. The CDR3 region is CASSLGTSARRGQFF. The CDR3 region has the DNA TGTGCCAGCAGTTTAGGGACTAGCGCTCGCCGGGGGCAGTTCTTC. Complete variable domain (other parts from reference TRBV28 and TRBJ2-1): DVKVTQSSRYLVKRTGEKVFLECVQDMDHENMFWYRQDPGLGLRLIYFSYDVKMKEKGDIPEGYSVSREKKERFSLILESASTNQTSMYLCASSLGTSARRGQFFGPGTRLTVL.

This clonotype was counted between two and nine times. This chain connects TRBV7-6 to TRBJ2-3; D unclear. V lost 0 bases to trimming and J lost 5 bases, with 6 bases between them. The CDR3 runs 13 residues. Germline loops: CDR1 SGHVS, CDR2 FNYEAQ. CDR3 residues: CASSLAEGDTQYF. Written as DNA, the CDR3 is TGTGCCAGCAGCTTAGCGGAAGGAGATACGCAGTATTTT. Complete variable domain (other parts from reference TRBV7-6 and TRBJ2-3): GAGVSQSPRYKVTKRGQDVALRCDPISGHVSLYWYRQALGQGPEFLTYFNYEAQQDKSGLPNDRFSAERPEGSISTLTIQRTEQRDSAMYRCASSLAEGDTQYFGPGTRLTVL.

This clonotype was seen ten or more times. In nucleotides, the CDR3 is TGTGCCAGCAGCTTAGTGGGGCCCGGGGAGCTGTTTTTT. Translating it yields CASSLVGPGELFF. The V gene is TRBV7-2, the J gene TRBJ2-2; D perhaps matches TRBD1 (5 bases). Deletions cut 1 base from V and 6 bases from J, with 6 bases between. The CDR3 runs 13 residues. Germline assignment: CDR1 SGHTA and CDR2 FQGNSA.

This clonotype was picked up many times. The V gene is TRBV19, the J gene TRBJ2-2; D is perhaps TRBD1 (5 bases). The V gene's germline CDR1 is LNHDA and CDR2 SQIVND (reference sequence). V lost 6 bases to trimming and J lost 6 bases, with 11 bases between them. This CDR3 spans 13 amino acids. In DNA, the CDR3 is TGTGCCAGTAGCCCAGGGATCGCCGGGGAGCTGTTTTTT. As protein: CASSPGIAGELFF.

This clonotype turned up a few times. V is TRBV5-1 and J is TRBJ2-3; 7 bases fit TRBD1. Germline V gene data show CDR1 as SGHRS and CDR2 as YFSETQ. The CDR3 is 14 amino acids. V trimming: 7 bases; J trimming: 2 bases; junction bases outside the gene matches: 7. Written as DNA, the CDR3 is TGCGCCAGCTACCGGGACAGAGCCACAGATACGCAGTATTTT. It yields the protein CASYRDRATDTQYF.

This clonotype was counted a few times. J is TRBJ2-3 and V is TRBV19, with 7 bases aligning to TRBD2. V gave up 7 bases and J gave up 5 bases; unmatched junction bases: 18. Germline CDR1 and CDR2: LNHDA and SQIVND (reference sequence). The CDR3 loop spans 17 amino acids. CDR3 DNA sequence: TGTGCCAGTACGCCTGGGTCCGGGCGGGCGGGAGAAGATACGCAGTATTTT. As protein: CASTPGSGRAGEDTQYF.

This clonotype was counted only a few times. The chain uses TRBV6-2 or TRBV6-3 and TRBJ1-1; a possible D gene is TRBD1 (6 bases). The CDR3 contains 14 residues. V was cut by 2 bases and J by 5 bases, with 12 bases left in between. Germline CDR1 and CDR2: MNHEY and SVGEGT. As DNA, the CDR3 is TGTGCCAGCAGTTACACCCCAAGGGGGACTGAAGCTTTCTTT. Protein sequence: CASSYTPRGTEAFF.

This chain uses TRBV9 with TRBJ2-3; TRBD2 aligns across 14 bases. The V gene end was trimmed by 5 bases and the J gene end by 5 bases; junction bases not matched to a gene: 10. Germline loops: CDR1 SGDLS, CDR2 YYNGEE. CDR3 length: 17 residues. In DNA, the CDR3 is TGTGCCAGCAGTCAGGGCCACGGACTAGCGGGAGGAGATACGCAGTATTTT. Protein: CASSQGHGLAGGDTQYF.

Many counts were recorded for this clonotype. The chain uses TRBV6-2 or TRBV6-3 and TRBJ2-7; 8 positions agree with TRBD2. The CDR3 has 14 amino acids. CDR1 and CDR2 (germline): MNHEY, SVGEGT. The ends lost 0 bases at V and 5 bases at J; junction bases unmatched: 3. CDR3 protein: CASSYSSGSNEQYF. The DNA of the CDR3 is TGTGCCAGCAGTTACTCGAGCGGGAGTAACGAGCAGTACTTC.

Many counts were recorded for this clonotype. CDR3 bases: TGTGCCAGCCGGCGGCGGGAGATTAGCACCGGGGAGCTGTTTTTT. This codes for CASRRREISTGELFF. The chain links TRBV6-2 or TRBV6-3 to TRBJ2-2, with 7 nucleotides matching TRBD2. The CDR3 runs to 15 residues. V lost 8 bases to trimming and J lost 4 bases; unmatched junction nucleotides: 10. Germline V CDR1 and CDR2: MNHEY, SVGEGT.

This clonotype has a handful of counts. V gene TRBV6-5 combines with J gene TRBJ1-3; perhaps TRBD1 as D (5 bases). CDR3 length: 15 amino acids. The V end lost 5 bases, the J end lost 5 bases, and 16 bases lay between the germline ends. The germline CDR1 and CDR2 sequences are MNHEY and SVGAGI. In DNA form, the CDR3 reads TGTGCCAGCAGTCCCCTGACAGAGGCGAGAAACACCATATATTTT. Translating gives CASSPLTEARNTIYF.

This clonotype was detected a few times. The genes are TRBV7-8 and TRBJ2-1, with a possible D match to TRBD1 (5 bases). V lost 5 bases to trimming and J lost 2 bases, with 19 bases between them. Germline CDR1 is SGHVS and CDR2 is FQNEAQ. The CDR3 totals 17 residues. CDR3: CASSLSRVGPTYNEQFF. DNA for the CDR3: TGTGCCAGCAGCCTAAGCCGGGTGGGGCCTACCTACAATGAGCAGTTCTTC.

There are many counts of this clonotype. The chain is built from TRBV29-1 and TRBJ2-7; D is uncertain. From germline, CDR1 is SQVTM and CDR2 ANQGSEA. This CDR3 has 14 residues. Trimming took 4 bases from V and 5 from J, leaving 18 bases between them. The CDR3 spells CSVVVGRTINEQYF. The DNA for the CDR3 is TGCAGCGTTGTGGTTGGCAGGACCATAAACGAGCAGTACTTC.

The chain links TRBV5-4 to TRBJ2-1, with 10 bases identical to TRBD1. CDR1 and CDR2 (germline): SGHNT, YYREEE (reference sequence). Trimming at V came to 4 bases and at J to 10 bases, leaving 8 bases not matched to a gene. This CDR3 is 14 amino acids long. Here the CDR3 DNA reads TGTGCCAGCAGCAACCGGGACAGGGGAGGGGAGCAGTTCTTC. It is translated as CASSNRDRGGEQFF.

On this clonotype: A read error may be the cause here, since a much bigger clone is one base away. CDR3 residues: CASRIDRNYGYTF. CDR3 coding DNA: TGTGCCAGCAGAATTGACAGGAACTATGGCTACACCTTC. The chain recombines TRBV28 with TRBJ1-2; a weak D match, TRBD1 (6 bases). The CDR3 extends over 13 amino acids. CDR1 is MDHEN and CDR2 is SYDVKM in the germline V gene. With 6 bases removed from V and 2 bases from J, the gap between germline ends came to 10 bases.

The V gene is TRBV9, the J gene TRBJ1-6; D uncertain. Germline V gene lookup returns CDR1 SGDLS and CDR2 YYNGEE. The CDR3 is 15 amino acids. The V end was cut by 0 bases, the J end by 10 bases, with 14 bases between. For the CDR3, the DNA is TGTGCCAGCAGCGTAGAGGAGGGAAGGGAATCACCCCTCCACTTT. This codes for CASSVEEGRESPLHF. The full variable domain, completed using reference TRBV9 and TRBJ1-6, is DSGVTQTPKHLITATGQRVTLRCSPRSGDLSVYWYQQSLDQGLQFLIQYYNGEERAKGNILERFSAQQFPDLHSELNLSSLELGDSALYFCASSVEEGRESPLHFGNGTRLTVT.

The chain uses TRBV20-1 and TRBJ1-5; possible D gene TRBD1, 6 bases. CDR3 length: 14 residues. Trimming left V 4 bases short and J 3 bases short, with 13 bases between. Germline V CDR1 and CDR2: DFQATT, SNEGSKA (reference sequence). CDR3 loop: CSAMRQGNNQPQHF. CDR3 nucleotides: TGCAGTGCTATGAGGCAGGGGAACAATCAGCCCCAGCATTTT.

The J gene is TRBJ2-7, the V gene TRBV6-2 or TRBV6-3; 10 positions match TRBD2. There are 15 residues in the CDR3. Germline CDR1 and CDR2: MNHEY and SVGEGT. V was pared by 6 bases and J by 4 bases, with 9 bases of the junction left unmatched. In DNA, the CDR3 is TGTGCCAGCAGACCTAGCGGGAGAGGCAGGTACGAGCAGTACTTC. It translates to CASRPSGRGRYEQYF.

At least ten counts were recorded for this clonotype. The chain is built from TRBV5-1 and TRBJ2-2; no definite D call. The germline V gene encodes CDR1 SGHRS and CDR2 YFSETQ. The CDR3 runs to 15 residues. Between the trimmed V and J ends, which lost 0 bases and 7 bases, there was a span of 13 bases. The CDR3 bases are TGCGCCAGCAGCTTGGCCGACCCTTCCGTCGGGGAGCTGTTTTTT. It encodes CASSLADPSVGELFF.

There are a few counts of this clonotype. The rearrangement links TRBV6-5 to TRBJ2-7, with TRBD1 matching over 7 bases. The J segment lost 3 bases and the V segment lost 5 bases, leaving 10 bases of the junction unmatched. CDR1 and CDR2 (germline): MNHEY, SVGAGI. CDR3 size: 15 residues. In DNA, the CDR3 is TGTGCCAGCAGTCGTGGGGACAGTGGAGACTACGAGCAGTACTTC. Translation gives CASSRGDSGDYEQYF.

This clonotype was picked up many times. This rearrangement joins TRBV18 to TRBJ2-7, with D possibly being TRBD1 or TRBD2 (6 bases each). Germline assignment: CDR1 KGHSH and CDR2 LQKENI. The CDR3 covers 15 residues. V was clipped by 3 bases and J by 6 bases, with 18 bases between them. CDR3 DNA sequence: TGTGCCAGCTCACCCATGGGCAGGGGAGGAGGCGAGCAGTACTTC. Translating it yields CASSPMGRGGGEQYF.

The V call is TRBV3-1, the J call TRBJ2-7; 13 bases line up with TRBD2. The germline CDR1 and CDR2 sequences are LGHDT and YNNKEL (reference sequence). V dropped 6 bases and J dropped 2; count of bases not matched to a gene: 13. The CDR3 is 18 residues long. CDR3 residues: CASSLGIPLAGGTYEQYF. The CDR3 bases are TGTGCCAGCAGTTTAGGGATCCCACTAGCGGGAGGGACCTACGAGCAGTACTTC.